Following are 13 T cell receptor beta chains from one sample sequenced in a study of chemoradiotherapy in HPV16-positive cancers. Here immunoSEQ multiplex PCR was the method, and the copy in TCRdb shows in-frame clones only, minus some. The sample lists 9,500 to 15,000 clones, around three fifths seen once, with about a fifth in the top ten. The specimen was collected from a patient who underwent chemoradiotherapy. The source is a human donor with HPV-associated anogenital cancer.

This clone was recorded only once. V is TRBV11-2 and J is TRBJ2-1; D may match TRBD1 or TRBD2 (5 bases each). Germline CDR1 reads SGHAT; CDR2 reads FQNNGV. Trimming left V 3 bases short and J 9 bases short, with 15 bases between. The CDR3 totals 14 residues. CDR3 nucleotides: TGTGCCAGCAGCTTTTTGGTGGGGGTCGGTGAGCAGTTCTTC. It translates to CASSFLVGVGEQFF.

The chain recombines TRBV5-4 with TRBJ1-1; unclear D gene. From germline, CDR1 is SGHNT and CDR2 YYREEE (reference sequence). This CDR3 spans 14 amino acids. Trimming stripped 0 bases from V and 1 base from J, with 7 bases between. CDR3 sequence: CASSLDFENTEAFF. In nucleotides, the CDR3 is TGTGCCAGCAGCTTGGACTTTGAGAACACTGAAGCTTTCTTT.

A word on this clone: At the DNA level, this CDR3 is encoded by other sequences in the same sample as well. The chain joins TRBV18 to TRBJ1-2, with 7 bases fitting TRBD1. V gave up 3 bases and J gave up 3 bases; unmatched junction bases: 1. This CDR3 has 13 residues. CDR1 is KGHSH, CDR2 LQKENI, per germline. CDR3 DNA: TGTGCCAGCTCACCTGACAGGGACTATGGCTACACCTTC. Residues: CASSPDRDYGYTF.

This clone was recorded a few times. The chain joins TRBV5-1 to TRBJ2-1; possibly TRBD1 for D (5 bases). Trimming left V 3 bases short and J 8 bases short, with 12 bases between. Germline V lookup: CDR1 SGHRS, CDR2 YFSETQ. There are 13 residues in the CDR3. CDR3 sequence: CASSSQGTDEQFF. Here the CDR3 DNA reads TGCGCCAGCAGCTCCCAGGGTACGGATGAGCAGTTCTTC.

This rearrangement joins TRBV27 to TRBJ1-5; D is ambiguous. Trimming shortened V by 5 bases and J by 5 bases, and 19 bases separated the two germline ends. The germline CDR1 and CDR2 sequences are MNHEY and SMNVEV (reference sequence). The CDR3 runs 16 residues. The CDR3 DNA is TGTGCCAGCAGTCCCAGACTGACCCACCTTGATCAGCCCCAGCATTTT. It specifies CASSPRLTHLDQPQHF.

This clone was detected only a few times. The chain joins TRBV6-5 to TRBJ1-5; D is unresolved. CDR1 is MNHEY and CDR2 is SVGAGI in the germline V gene. CDR3 length: 12 amino acids. V was pared by 8 bases and J by 5 bases, with 10 bases between. The CDR3, as DNA: TGTGCCAGCTGGACGGAGGATCAGCCCCAGCATTTT. It is translated as CASWTEDQPQHF.

The chain carries TRBV28 and TRBJ2-3, with D possibly being TRBD1 (5 bases). The germline gives CDR1 MDHEN, CDR2 SYDVKM. V was cut by 2 bases and J by 0 bases, with 18 bases left in between. The CDR3 runs to 18 residues. Here the CDR3 reads CASSLNSRVRASTDTQYF. The CDR3 DNA sequence: TGTGCCAGCAGTTTAAATTCCAGGGTCAGGGCAAGCACAGATACGCAGTATTTT.

This clone was detected a few times. The rearrangement links TRBV6-5 to TRBJ2-1; D gene unclear. Germline-derived CDR1 and CDR2 are MNHEY and SVGAGI. V was clipped by 2 bases and J by 8 bases, with 10 bases between them. The CDR3 has 13 amino acids. The chain's CDR3 is CASSYHPRDEQFF. The CDR3 DNA is TGTGCCAGCAGTTACCATCCTCGGGATGAGCAGTTCTTC.

The chain joins TRBV6-1 to TRBJ2-7; 8 bases map to TRBD1. Germline CDR1 MNHNS, CDR2 SASEGT. CDR3 size: 15 residues. Losses at the gene ends were 1 base for V and 3 bases for J; bases not matched to a gene: 5. The CDR3 protein is CASSEGTGSVYEQYF. The DNA of the CDR3 is TGTGCCAGCAGTGAAGGGACAGGGTCTGTCTACGAGCAGTACTTC.

The chain employs TRBV4-2 and TRBJ2-7; no reliable D call. Between the trimmed V and J ends, which lost 4 bases and 4 bases, there was a span of 11 bases. Germline loops: CDR1 LGHNA, CDR2 YNFKEQ. The CDR3 is 13 amino acids. CDR3 in amino acids: CASSPGLAYEQYF. CDR3 nucleotides: TGTGCCAGCAGCCCCGGCTTGGCTTACGAGCAGTACTTC.

The chain links TRBV5-1 to TRBJ2-2, with 11 bases aligning to TRBD1. CDR1 is SGHRS, CDR2 YFSETQ, per germline. CDR3 length: 18 amino acids. With 4 bases clipped from V and 6 bases from J, the junction kept 14 bases outside the gene matches. Here the CDR3 DNA reads TGCGCCAGCAGCCGCAAAACTCCGGGACAGGGGGATGCCGGGGAGCTGTTTTTT. This sequence encodes CASSRKTPGQGDAGELFF. Full variable domain (rest looked up from reference TRBV5-1 and TRBJ2-2): KAGVTQTPRYLIKTRGQQVTLSCSPISGHRSVSWYQQTPGQGLQFLFEYFSETQRNKGNFPGRFSGRQFSNSRSEMNVSTLELGDSALYLCASSRKTPGQGDAGELFFGEGSRLTVL.

This chain uses TRBV4-1 with TRBJ2-1; the match to TRBD2 covers 9 bases. The J segment lost 8 bases and the V segment lost 4 bases, leaving 12 bases of the junction unmatched. Germline V gives CDR1 MGHRA, CDR2 YSYEKL. The CDR3 length is 16 residues. CDR3 amino acids: CASSLPRAGGNDEQFF. CDR3 nucleotides: TGCGCCAGCAGCCTCCCTAGGGCGGGGGGGAACGATGAGCAGTTCTTC.

This clone showed up just once. This chain joins TRBV6-5 and TRBJ1-2; D unresolved. Germline loops: CDR1 MNHEY, CDR2 SVGAGI. CDR3 length equals 14 residues. Trimming took off 4 bases at V and 8 bases at J, with 17 bases between the two ends. DNA for the CDR3: TGTGCCAGCAGTTTTACAGCCCCCGCCGGCGGCTACACCTTC. Translation gives CASSFTAPAGGYTF.